Below are 32 T cell receptor beta chains sequenced from a single sample in a study of blood T cell repertoires in COVID-19. Profiled with immunoSEQ multiplex PCR; TCRdb holds only in-frame clones, not every one. Of about 150,000 clones listed, over 75% are singletons. Sequences were obtained from peripheral blood. These TCRs come from a man aged 60 to 75 with active or convalescent COVID-19.

The rearrangement links TRBV5-6 to TRBJ2-5; 8 bases are a match to TRBD1. Germline CDR1 is SGHDT and CDR2 is YYEEEE. V lost 2 bases, J lost 4 bases, and 4 bases stayed unmatched. The CDR3 length is 14 residues. The CDR3 spells CASSFRTGRETQYF. The CDR3 nucleotides read TGTGCCAGCAGCTTCCGGACAGGGAGAGAGACCCAGTACTTC. The whole variable domain, remainder taken from reference TRBV5-6 and TRBJ2-5, is DAGVTQSPTHLIKTRGQQVTLRCSPKSGHDTVSWYQQALGQGPQFIFQYYEEEERQRGNFPDRFSGHQFPNYSSELNVNALLLGDSALYLCASSFRTGRETQYFGPGTRLLVL.

J is TRBJ1-6 and V is TRBV5-6; D not certain. The CDR3 length is 14 residues. CDR1 is SGHDT, CDR2 YYEEEE, per germline. Trimming took 3 bases from V and 2 from J, leaving 6 bases between them. In DNA form, the CDR3 reads TGTGCCAGCAGCTACCGGGCCTATAATTCACCCCTCCACTTT. It encodes CASSYRAYNSPLHF.

The chain employs TRBV4-3 and TRBJ1-1, with no clear D. V was pared by 0 bases and J by 1 base, with 6 bases between. In germline, CDR1 is LGHNA, CDR2 YSLEER. The CDR3 runs to 14 residues. The CDR3 DNA reads as TGCGCCAGCAGCCAAGATATAGCGAACACTGAAGCTTTCTTT. As protein: CASSQDIANTEAFF.

V gene TRBV7-2 combines with J gene TRBJ2-1, with TRBD2 matching over 13 bases. The germline gives CDR1 SGHTA, CDR2 FQGNSA. The ends lost 4 bases at V and 9 bases at J; junction bases unmatched: 9. The CDR3 is made up of 16 amino acids. The chain's CDR3 is CASSSRGTSGKSEQFF. The CDR3 nucleotides are TGTGCCAGCAGCTCTAGGGGGACTAGCGGGAAGAGTGAGCAGTTCTTC.

This clone was recorded a few times. The chain employs TRBV29-1 and TRBJ1-1; a possible D gene is TRBD1 (5 bases). V was cut by 4 bases and J by 1 base, with 7 bases left in between. The CDR3 consists of 12 residues. Per the germline V gene, CDR1 is SQVTM and CDR2 is ANQGSEA. The CDR3 DNA reads as TGCAGCGTTGGCCAGGGGAACACTGAAGCTTTCTTT. It specifies CSVGQGNTEAFF.

The chain is built from TRBV9 and TRBJ2-2, with TRBD1 as a possible D gene (6 bases). V lost 1 base to trimming and J lost 6 bases, with 16 bases between them. The CDR3 loop spans 16 amino acids. Germline lookup yields CDR1 SGDLS and CDR2 YYNGEE. The CDR3 DNA sequence: TGTGCCAGCAGCGTACAGGGGAGCTCTTTTGCCGGGGAGCTGTTTTTT. Amino acid sequence: CASSVQGSSFAGELFF. Complete variable domain (other parts from reference TRBV9 and TRBJ2-2): DSGVTQTPKHLITATGQRVTLRCSPRSGDLSVYWYQQSLDQGLQFLIQYYNGEERAKGNILERFSAQQFPDLHSELNLSSLELGDSALYFCASSVQGSSFAGELFFGEGSRLTVL.

The V gene is TRBV28, the J gene TRBJ2-5; D might be TRBD2 (6 bases). The CDR3 consists of 16 residues. Germline V gives CDR1 MDHEN, CDR2 SYDVKM. V was pared by 4 bases and J by 1 base, with 16 bases between. DNA of the CDR3: TGTGCCAGCAGTTCTCTGACTAGTACGGGCCAAGAGACCCAGTACTTC. Amino acid sequence: CASSSLTSTGQETQYF.

This clone was seen only once. This chain uses TRBV10-3 with TRBJ2-6, with D unclear. CDR1 is ENHRY, CDR2 SYGVKD, per germline. V was clipped by 0 bases and J by 0 bases, with 12 bases between them. The CDR3 is 18 amino acids. The CDR3 coding sequence is TGTGCCATCAGTGAGTCGATTCTCGGGTTCTCTGGGGCCAACGTCCTGACTTTC. Residues: CAISESILGFSGANVLTF.

The chain joins TRBV3-1 (or the pseudogene TRBV3-2) to TRBJ2-3; 7 bases agree with TRBD2. Germline V CDR1 and CDR2: LGHDT, YNNKEL (reference sequence). The junction had 8 bases not matched to a gene; V was cut back by 6 bases and J by 2 bases. This CDR3 has 15 residues. CDR3 DNA: TGTGCCAGCAGTCGTGACCTAGCGGTCACAGATACGCAGTATTTT. Its protein is CASSRDLAVTDTQYF.

The chain is built from TRBV19 and TRBJ2-1; D is ambiguous. The ends were cut back, 7 bases at V and 6 bases at J, with 16 bases in the middle. Germline V gene sequence: CDR1 LNHDA, CDR2 SQIVND (reference sequence). The CDR3 loop spans 14 amino acids. Here the CDR3 DNA reads TGTGCCAGTACACCGTCGAGATTCTCCAATGAGCAGTTCTTC. Its translation is CASTPSRFSNEQFF.

The V gene is TRBV6-1, the J gene TRBJ1-1; D is possibly TRBD1 (6 bases). From germline, CDR1 is MNHNS and CDR2 SASEGT. The CDR3 spans 14 residues. V was shortened by 3 bases and J by 2 bases, with 10 bases between the two germline ends. For the CDR3, the DNA is TGTGCCAGCAGTGAGGGACACAGTAACACTGAAGCTTTCTTT. This codes for CASSEGHSNTEAFF.

The chain has TRBV29-1 and TRBJ1-2; TRBD1 matches at 10 bases. Germline V gene data show CDR1 as SQVTM and CDR2 as ANQGSEA. CDR3 length: 13 residues. V was clipped by 4 bases and J by 2 bases; unmatched bases: 1. CDR3 sequence reads: CSVVGQGNYGYTF. The CDR3 DNA follows: TGCAGCGTTGTGGGACAGGGGAACTATGGCTACACCTTC.

The J gene is TRBJ2-1, the V gene TRBV24-1; 8 bases match TRBD1. Germline V gives CDR1 KGHDR, CDR2 SFDVKD. Trimming at V came to 7 bases and at J to 7 bases, leaving 11 bases not matched to a gene. The CDR3 has 15 residues. CDR3: CATSEAGGLRNEQFF. The CDR3 DNA reads TGTGCCACCAGCGAGGCAGGGGGCCTTAGGAATGAGCAGTTCTTC.

This rearrangement joins TRBV6-2 or TRBV6-3 to TRBJ1-1; TRBD1 is a possible D gene (6 bases). CDR3 length: 14 residues. Trimming pared 4 bases from V and 4 bases from J, leaving 13 bases between. Germline V gives CDR1 MNHEY, CDR2 SVGEGT. The CDR3 protein is CASSSLRGGTEAFF. DNA of the CDR3: TGTGCCAGCAGTTCCCTAAGAGGGGGCACTGAAGCTTTCTTT.

This clone was found once. The chain couples TRBV29-1 to TRBJ1-2, with 8 bases matching TRBD1. Per germline, CDR1 SQVTM and CDR2 ANQGSEA. The V and J ends lost 5 bases and 4 bases, in that order; junction bases with no gene match: 6. The CDR3 runs to 13 residues. The CDR3 here is CSVLQGAAYGYTF. CDR3 DNA: TGCAGCGTTCTTCAGGGGGCGGCCTATGGCTACACCTTC.

V gene TRBV6-5 combines with J gene TRBJ1-1; 7 positions agree with TRBD1. Germline V lookup: CDR1 MNHEY, CDR2 SVGAGI. V shed 0 bases and J 3 bases; nucleotides not matched to a gene: 4. The CDR3 totals 15 residues. CDR3 amino acids: CASSYSSRGDTEAFF. The CDR3 region has the DNA TGTGCCAGCAGTTACTCGAGCAGGGGGGACACTGAAGCTTTCTTT.

The rearrangement uses TRBV21-1 and TRBJ1-3. TRBV21-1 is noted as a pseudogene. The CDR3 totals 15 residues. The chain's CDR3 is CARIADQSSGNTIYF. The CDR3 nucleotides read TGTGCCAGAATAGCAGATCAGAGCTCTGGAAACACCATATATTTT.

There are a few counts of this clone. The V and J genes are TRBV29-1 and TRBJ2-3; 9 nucleotides match TRBD1. The V gene end was trimmed by 3 bases and the J gene end by 2 bases; junction bases not matched to a gene: 3. Germline V CDR1 and CDR2: SQVTM, ANQGSEA. This CDR3 is built from 14 residues. CDR3 region: CSVDGQGNTDTQYF. The CDR3 bases are TGCAGCGTTGACGGACAGGGGAACACAGATACGCAGTATTTT.

V gene TRBV10-3 combines with J gene TRBJ2-3, with D perhaps TRBD2 (5 bases). The CDR3 is 15 residues long. V was cut by 5 bases and J by 1 base, with 13 bases left in between. CDR1 and CDR2 (germline): ENHRY, SYGVKD. CDR3 in DNA: TGTGCCATCAGTCAGGACTCTGGGGGCACAGATACGCAGTATTTT. Its protein product is CAISQDSGGTDTQYF.

The chain carries TRBV24-1 and TRBJ1-4, with 8 bases that match TRBD1. V shed 6 bases and J 6 bases; nucleotides not matched to a gene: 5. In germline, CDR1 is KGHDR, CDR2 SFDVKD. The CDR3 extends over 14 amino acids. The CDR3 protein is CATSRPGQDEKLFF. CDR3 in DNA: TGTGCCACCAGTCGGCCGGGACAGGATGAAAAACTGTTTTTT.

This clone appeared once. This chain joins TRBV19 and TRBJ2-7; 9 nucleotides agree with TRBD2. J gave up 6 bases and V 6 bases, and 15 bases lay outside the gene matches. Looked up from germline, CDR1 is LNHDA and CDR2 is SQIVND (reference sequence). This CDR3 spans 16 amino acids. CDR3 protein: CASSPPAGGLVSEQYF. CDR3 nucleotides: TGTGCCAGTAGCCCCCCGGCGGGGGGGCTGGTCTCCGAGCAGTACTTC.

The V gene is TRBV11-3, the J gene TRBJ2-3; TRBD2 agrees at 7 bases. The CDR3 extends over 17 amino acids. Germline CDR1 and CDR2: SGHNT and YENEEA. The V segment lost 5 bases and the J segment 2 bases; nucleotides outside the gene matches: 13. CDR3 sequence: CASSPRRGGTTTDTQYF. The CDR3 DNA is TGTGCCAGCAGCCCCCGACGCGGGGGAACAACCACAGATACGCAGTATTTT.

This clone was observed a single time. The rearrangement joins TRBV9 to TRBJ2-1; 13 nucleotides align to TRBD2. CDR1 is SGDLS and CDR2 is YYNGEE in the germline V gene. There are 17 residues in the CDR3. The ends lost 3 bases at V and 9 bases at J; junction bases unmatched: 12. This chain's CDR3 is CASSDRLAGGDRGEQFF. DNA for the CDR3: TGTGCCAGCAGCGACCGACTAGCGGGAGGAGATAGGGGTGAGCAGTTCTTC.

This clone was seen only a few times. The same CDR3 can be traced to other DNA sequences in this sample. The chain is built from TRBV18 and TRBJ2-3; D is unclear. Looked up from germline, CDR1 is KGHSH and CDR2 is LQKENI. The CDR3 covers 14 residues. With 0 bases removed from V and 1 base from J, the gap between germline ends came to 5 bases. DNA for the CDR3: TGTGCCAGCTCACCACCGTCAGGCACAGATACGCAGTATTTT. The encoded protein is CASSPPSGTDTQYF.

The chain links TRBV5-4 to TRBJ2-5; 14 nucleotides line up with TRBD2. The V gene end was trimmed by 3 bases and the J gene end by 5 bases; junction bases not matched to a gene: 12. The CDR3 is made up of 18 amino acids. Germline V gene sequence: CDR1 SGHNT, CDR2 YYREEE (reference sequence). CDR3 sequence reads: CASSSGTSGSPRRETQYF. CDR3 coding DNA: TGTGCCAGCAGCTCCGGGACTAGCGGGAGCCCTAGACGGGAGACCCAGTACTTC.

V gene TRBV23-1 combines with J gene TRBJ2-6; 10 positions agree with TRBD1. TRBV23-1 is an ORF; its function is uncertain. The CDR3 is 16 amino acids. With V trimmed by 9 bases and J by 4 bases, 9 bases remained unmatched. The DNA of the CDR3 is TGCGCCAGTCATGGGACAGGGGATCCCGGGGCCAACGTCCTGACTTTC. Protein sequence: CASHGTGDPGANVLTF.

This clone occurred a few times. The chain carries TRBV2 and TRBJ2-1, with 10 bases fitting TRBD2. Per germline, CDR1 SNHLY and CDR2 FYNNEI. With V trimmed by 7 bases and J by 6 bases, 9 bases remained unmatched. The CDR3 runs 15 residues. CDR3 nucleotide sequence: TGTGCCAGCAATACGCTAGCGGGAGCGGGCAATGAGCAGTTCTTC. Its translation: CASNTLAGAGNEQFF.

CDR3 in amino acids: CASSQGQVRELFF. The CDR3 DNA follows: TGTGCCAGCAGCCAAGGTCAGGTACGGGAGCTGTTTTTT. This sequence joins TRBV3-1 (or the pseudogene TRBV3-2) and TRBJ2-2; no clear D gene. Between the trimmed V and J ends, which lost 1 base and 9 bases, there was a span of 9 bases. This CDR3 is 13 amino acids long. CDR1 and CDR2 (germline): LGHDT, YNNKEL (reference sequence).

The genes are TRBV19 and TRBJ1-4; no clear D gene. Germline values: CDR1 LNHDA, CDR2 SQIVND (reference sequence). This CDR3 is built from 14 residues. V was pared by 6 bases and J by 0 bases, with 8 bases between. This CDR3 reads CASRAAATNEKLFF. The CDR3 DNA reads as TGTGCCAGTAGAGCGGCAGCAACTAATGAAAAACTGTTTTTT.

The chain carries TRBV30 and TRBJ2-2; 14 bases fit TRBD2. The V gene end was trimmed by 2 bases and the J gene end by 5 bases; junction bases not matched to a gene: 1. Germline CDR1 and CDR2: GTSNPN and SVGIG (reference sequence). This CDR3 comprises 15 residues. CDR3 nucleotide sequence: TGTGCCTGGAGTCGGACTAGCGGGAGGACCGGGGAGCTGTTTTTT. Its protein product is CAWSRTSGRTGELFF.

The rearrangement joins TRBV19 to TRBJ1-2; D might be TRBD1 (6 bases). The length of the CDR3 is 13 residues. The germline V gene encodes CDR1 LNHDA and CDR2 SQIVND (reference sequence). V was pared by 6 bases and J by 3 bases, with 11 bases between. CDR3 region: CASSDRTYYGYTF. The CDR3 coding sequence is TGTGCCAGTAGCGACAGGACTTACTATGGCTACACCTTC.

The count of this clone is one. The chain links TRBV6-4 to TRBJ1-6, with 7 bases matching TRBD1. This CDR3 is built from 15 residues. V shed 2 bases and J 11 bases; nucleotides not matched to a gene: 9. Germline V gene data show CDR1 as MRHNA and CDR2 as SNTAGT. CDR3 protein: CASSDRQGDRAPLHF. The CDR3 bases are TGTGCCAGCAGTGACCGACAGGGAGATAGGGCACCCCTCCACTTT.